This entry concerns a single T cell receptor beta chain. Its antigen is not identified. CDR1 and CDR2 (germline): MNHNY, SVGAGI (reference sequence). CDR3 length equals 16 residues. Trimming removed 5 bases at V and 0 bases at J, with 14 bases between. These data come from a study of breast tumors, draining lymph nodes, adjacent tissues. Study results and limitations: Tumor T cell lymph node origin was a supported hypothesis, not proven.

TCRdb itself ran the multiplex PCR reads through MiXCR, one entry per CDR3 protein. The sample lists under 15,000 distinct CDR3 sequences; just over 70% were seen once. Specimen: tumor-adjacent breast tissue. This TCR was sampled from a female donor with breast cancer. Some clones in this sample may be carry-over from other donors' samples. The chain carries TRBV6-6 and TRBJ2-4, with D perhaps assigned TRBD1 or TRBD2 (6 bases each). The chain's CDR3 is CASSDPRGLAKNIQYF. As DNA, the CDR3 is TGTGCCAGCAGTGACCCCAGGGGACTAGCCAAAAACATTCAGTACTTC.